This T cell receptor beta chain was recovered during a study of post-analysis software for immune sequencing data. General study findings and limits: Strong same-batch co-clustering of samples appeared with F measure clustering. Comparison with controls showed significantly lower normalized Chao1 diversity in multiple sclerosis patients.

About this clonotype itself: Its antigen remains unknown.

Every TCR beta cDNA library bore unique molecular identifiers. In TCRdb, the PCR reads were re-called with MiXCR into one record per CDR3 protein. The sample has 650,000 to 850,000 distinct CDR3 sequences, around 53% seen once; the top ten hold 4% to 5.5%. Sequences were obtained from blood. The clonotype comes from a girl aged 5-17 years with multiple sclerosis.

The CDR3 DNA is TGCGCCAGCAGCCACCCGGAGGGGGCGCCCTACTACGAGCAGTACTTC. Its protein product is CASSHPEGAPYYEQYF. This rearrangement joins TRBV4-1 to TRBJ2-7; tentatively, D is TRBD1 (7 bases). Trimming pared 3 bases from V and 3 bases from J, leaving 18 bases between. CDR3 length equals 16 residues. Germline V lookup: CDR1 MGHRA, CDR2 YSYEKL.